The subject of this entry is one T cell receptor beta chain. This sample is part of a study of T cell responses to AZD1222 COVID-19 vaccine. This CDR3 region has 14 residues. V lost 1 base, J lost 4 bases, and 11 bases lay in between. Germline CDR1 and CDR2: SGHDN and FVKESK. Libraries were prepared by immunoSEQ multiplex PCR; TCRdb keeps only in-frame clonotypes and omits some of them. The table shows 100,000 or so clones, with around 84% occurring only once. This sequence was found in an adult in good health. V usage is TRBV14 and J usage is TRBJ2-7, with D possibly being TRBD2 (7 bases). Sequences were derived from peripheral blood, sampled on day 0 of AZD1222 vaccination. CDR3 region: CASSQGGGRYEQYF. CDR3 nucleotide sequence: TGTGCCAGCAGCCAAGGCGGGGGCAGGTACGAGCAGTACTTC.